This TCR beta chain stems from a study of shared clonotypes between healthy human individuals. Study results and limitations: Some clonotypes were shared by all four sorted-subset donors, while others were not shared. The non-shared ones had lower generation probabilities than the shared ones.

Assay used: immunoSEQ multiplex PCR; TCRdb lists only in-frame clones, some missing. There are 850,000 to 1,200,000 clones in the sample; around 75% occur only once, and over 1.3% lies in the top ten. The germline gives CDR1 MNHEY, CDR2 SMNVEV (reference sequence). There are 13 residues in the CDR3. Trimming took 2 bases from V and 8 from J; bases not matched to a gene: 1. This clone occurred a few times. Its antigen remains unidentified. Splitting the CD4+ cells yielded a CD45RA+ naive subset and a CD45RA-negative memory subset. The sequenced sample was memory CD4+ T cells sorted from blood. Subset here: CD45RA-negative fraction. This TCR derives from a man aged 18 to 35 in good health. This chain connects TRBV27 to TRBJ1-2, with 11 bases that match TRBD1. The DNA of the CDR3 is TGTGCCAGCAGTTTAGGGACAGGGGGGGGCTACACCTTC. Its translation is CASSLGTGGGYTF.